These T cell receptor beta chains were read from a single sample in a study of memory B cells and T cells in multiple sclerosis. Sequenced by immunoSEQ multiplex PCR; TCRdb stores in-frame clones only, minus some. The sample has tens of thousands of clones; more than 75% are singletons. For these TCRs, the target antigens are not known. The sequenced sample was PBMCs from blood kept in culture. These receptors were taken from a human donor with multiple sclerosis. The conserved cysteine and the conserved F or W are not part of the CDR3 here.

V	J	CDR3
TRBV6-1	TRBJ2-2	ANGDRGRKTGELF
TRBV29-1	TRBJ2-7	SARGWNYEQY
TRBV7-3	TRBJ2-1	ASSSRTAIEQF
TRBV4-1	TRBJ2-1	ASSQVMRTDSYNEQF
TRBV5-1	TRBJ1-3	ASSATDSGNTIY
TRBV11-2	TRBJ2-7	ASSLASNYYEQY
TRBV6-1	TRBJ2-3	ASSAGADTQY
TRBV6-5	TRBJ1-1	ASSLIWDTEAF
TRBV9	TRBJ2-3	ASSEVGGSTDTQY
TRBV19	TRBJ2-7	ASTAGQGFYEQY
TRBV7-8	TRBJ2-1	ASSFRAPYNEQF
TRBV5-1	TRBJ2-7	ASSLDRGYEQY
TRBV30	TRBJ1-2	AWTTRQGLYGYT
TRBV5-5	TRBJ1-1	ASSLSRDTEAF
TRBV10-3	TRBJ2-2	AISETGGTGELF
TRBV4-2	TRBJ1-4	ASSQDLGEVIKLF
TRBV5-1	TRBJ2-3	ASSLGLAGISTDTQY
TRBV6-1	TRBJ2-5	ASSEASGGLKTQY
TRBV5-1	TRBJ2-5	ASSLGVVGETQY
TRBV30	TRBJ2-1	ALTGAAGEQF
TRBV5-1	TRBJ2-7	ASSVTGAHEQY
TRBV7-3	TRBJ2-1	ASSFGGSSYNEQF
TRBV7-8	TRBJ2-5	ASSLVTSGRAKETQY
TRBV27	TRBJ1-1	ASREREGGSEAF
TRBV19	TRBJ1-2	ASRGTGRNYGYT
TRBV6-6	TRBJ1-2	ASRGDRGNYGYT
TRBV5-1	TRBJ2-2	ASSPGTGGPTGELF
TRBV5-1	TRBJ2-3	ASSKLPSGEPTDTQY
TRBV9	TRBJ2-3	ASSGPLSLQGTDTQY
TRBV7-3	TRBJ2-4	ASSLSPEGVAKNIQY
TRBV5-1	TRBJ2-7	ASSLDGQGYEQY
TRBV5-4	TRBJ2-3	ASSVAGVVLGTDTQY
TRBV10-2	TRBJ1-1	ASSLGLVTEAF
TRBV7-9	TRBJ1-2	ASSLEVGVGYT
TRBV9	TRBJ1-1	ASSVGSLGNTEAF
TRBV18	TRBJ2-5	ASSPMTSGSSGETQY
TRBV5-1	TRBJ2-3	ASSLAPETQY
TRBV5-6	TRBJ1-1	ASSLGVGDTEAF
TRBV6-6	TRBJ2-3	ASSPHGVYTDTQY
TRBV21-1	TRBJ2-7	ASFHRRALGEQY
TRBV15	TRBJ2-7	ATSGTTSATYEQY
TRBV2	TRBJ1-2	ASSARQGSNYGYT